This T cell receptor (beta chain) was recovered during a study of OX40 agonist ivuxolimab in advanced cancers. Study summary: Patients were treated with ivuxolimab, an agonistic anti-OX40 (CD134) antibody.

Remarks on this clone: The antigen is unknown.

Germline V CDR1 and CDR2: MNHNS, SASEGT. Trimming took 1 base from V and 0 from J, leaving 10 bases between them. CDR3 length equals 16 residues. General study results and limits: Antigens targeted by the expanded peripheral T cells were not determined.

TCRdb's copy holds only in-frame clones and misses some; the assay was immunoSEQ multiplex PCR. The table shows 50,000 to 75,000 clones, with 70% to 90% occurring only once. The TCR was taken from an adult with an advanced solid tumor such as melanoma, head and neck, liver or kidney cancer. This chain uses TRBV6-1 with TRBJ1-3; weak D call: TRBD1 (5 bases). Sequencing was performed on CD4+ or CD8+ T cells sorted from blood, taken in a trial of the OX40 agonist ivuxolimab. The CDR3 protein is CASSEGRASSGNTIYF. CDR3 bases: TGTGCCAGCAGTGAAGGCAGGGCGAGCTCTGGAAACACCATATATTTT.